These 14 T cell receptor beta chains originate from one sample sequenced in a study of blood T cell repertoires in COVID-19. Sequencing used immunoSEQ multiplex PCR; TCRdb keeps in-frame clones, though not all of them. This table holds more than 200,000 clones, under 90% found once. Input material: PBMCs or T cells enriched from blood (not recorded which). The source is a man in his sixties who had recovered from COVID-19.

This clone came up once. This chain joins TRBV2 and TRBJ1-2, with a weak D call TRBD1 (6 bases). Deletions cut 6 bases from V and 6 bases from J, with 14 bases between. Germline assignment: CDR1 SNHLY and CDR2 FYNNEI. The CDR3 runs 13 residues. CDR3: CASRPGQWDGYTF. The CDR3 DNA reads TGTGCCAGCAGACCCGGACAGTGGGATGGCTACACCTTC. Together with reference TRBV2 and TRBJ1-2, the CDR3 gives the full variable domain: EPEVTQTPSHQVTQMGQEVILRCVPISNHLYFYWYRQILGQKVEFLVSFYNNEISEKSEIFDDQFSVERPDGSNFTLKIRSTKLEDSAMYFCASRPGQWDGYTFGSGTRLTVV.

The chain carries TRBV3-1 (or the pseudogene TRBV3-2) and TRBJ2-2; tentatively, D is TRBD2 (5 bases). The V gene lost 0 bases and the J gene lost 2 bases, with 10 bases spanning the gap. Germline CDR1 LGHDT, CDR2 YNNKEL (reference sequence). The CDR3 loop spans 16 amino acids. CDR3 region: CASSQDTGSNTGELFF. The CDR3 DNA sequence: TGTGCCAGCAGCCAAGACACGGGGAGCAACACCGGGGAGCTGTTTTTT.

The chain joins TRBV7-2 to TRBJ1-2; D gene ambiguous. V was trimmed by 1 base and J by 7 bases, leaving 10 bases between them. CDR1 is SGHTA, CDR2 FQGNSA, per germline. This CDR3 comprises 13 residues. CDR3 in DNA: TGTGCCAGCAGCTTAGACCGCTTAGTTGGCTACACCTTC. As protein: CASSLDRLVGYTF.

The chain uses TRBV24-1 and TRBJ1-2, with D possibly matching TRBD1 (5 bases). CDR3 length: 16 amino acids. V was pared by 2 bases and J by 0 bases, with 12 bases between. Germline V gene lookup returns CDR1 KGHDR and CDR2 SFDVKD. The CDR3 bases are TGTGCCACCAGTGATTCAGGGCAGATGGCTAACTATGGCTACACCTTC. It encodes CATSDSGQMANYGYTF.

This chain uses TRBV12-5 with TRBJ1-6; D is uncertain. Germline-derived CDR1 and CDR2 are LGHNT and FRNRAP. Trimming removed 3 bases from V and 8 bases from J, with 11 bases in between. The CDR3 runs to 14 residues. The CDR3 nucleotides read TGTGCTAGTGGTTTTGGAGATGTTCATTCACCCCTCCACTTT. Translation gives CASGFGDVHSPLHF. Looking up the rest from reference TRBV12-5 and TRBJ1-6 gives the full variable domain: DARVTQTPRHKVTEMGQEVTMRCQPILGHNTVFWYRQTMMQGLELLAYFRNRAPLDDSGMPKDRFSAEMPDATLATLKIQPSEPRDSAVYFCASGFGDVHSPLHFGNGTRLTVT.

The chain has TRBV10-3 and TRBJ2-3; possibly TRBD2 for D (7 bases). V dropped 0 bases and J dropped 7 bases, with 17 bases sitting between them. This CDR3 has 16 amino acids. Germline CDR1 ENHRY, CDR2 SYGVKD. The CDR3 protein is CAISESGEGGPNTQYF. The CDR3 coding sequence is TGTGCCATCAGTGAGTCGGGAGAGGGGGGGCCAAATACGCAGTATTTT.

The chain couples TRBV3-1 (or the pseudogene TRBV3-2) to TRBJ2-1; tentative D call: TRBD1 (5 bases). This CDR3 is built from 16 residues. V lost 0 bases and J 2 bases, leaving 11 bases between the germline ends. Germline V lookup: CDR1 LGHDT, CDR2 YNNKEL (reference sequence). CDR3 protein: CASSQDTGLPYNEQFF. In nucleotides, the CDR3 is TGTGCCAGCAGCCAAGATACAGGCCTTCCCTACAATGAGCAGTTCTTC.

The chain links TRBV5-8 to TRBJ1-4; maybe TRBD1 (6 bases). Trimming pared 2 bases from V and 2 bases from J, leaving 16 bases between. The CDR3 is made up of 17 amino acids. In germline, CDR1 is SGHTS, CDR2 YDEGEE. The CDR3, as DNA: TGTGCCAGCAGCTTTCAGGGGCCAGGGTCCACTAATGAAAAACTGTTTTTT. It is translated as CASSFQGPGSTNEKLFF.

The chain carries TRBV7-2 and TRBJ1-5; D is possibly TRBD1 (5 bases). V was pared by 4 bases and J by 3 bases, with 19 bases between. Germline V gene lookup returns CDR1 SGHTA and CDR2 FQGNSA. This CDR3 spans 17 amino acids. The CDR3 spells CASSSYGGRAANQPQHF. As DNA, the CDR3 is TGTGCCAGCAGCTCTTATGGGGGGAGGGCGGCCAATCAGCCCCAGCATTTT. Full variable domain (remainder filled in from reference TRBV7-2 and TRBJ1-5): GAGVSQSPSNKVTEKGKDVELRCDPISGHTALYWYRQSLGQGLEFLIYFQGNSAPDKSGLPSDRFSAERTGGSVSTLTIQRTQQEDSAVYLCASSSYGGRAANQPQHFGDGTRLSIL.

This clone has only a few counts. CDR3 in amino acids: CASSLEGARGYTF. CDR3 sequence (DNA): TGTGCCAGCAGCTTGGAAGGGGCTAGGGGCTACACCTTC. The chain combines TRBV5-8 with TRBJ1-2, with a tentative D call TRBD1 (5 bases). This CDR3 region has 13 residues. Trimming took off 0 bases at V and 8 bases at J, with 11 bases between the two ends. The germline CDR1 and CDR2 sequences are SGHTS and YDEGEE.

The chain combines TRBV19 with TRBJ2-3; TRBD2 agrees at 10 bases. The CDR3 sequence is 18 residues long. Germline lookup yields CDR1 LNHDA and CDR2 SQIVND (reference sequence). V lost 2 bases to trimming and J lost 2 bases; unmatched junction nucleotides: 10. The CDR3 DNA follows: TGTGCCAGTAGTATATTAGGGCCTAGCGGGGGCTCCACAGATACGCAGTATTTT. It specifies CASSILGPSGGSTDTQYF. Based on the CDR3 plus reference TRBV19 and TRBJ2-3, the full variable domain is DGGITQSPKYLFRKEGQNVTLSCEQNLNHDAMYWYRQDPGQGLRLIYYSQIVNDFQKGDIAEGYSVSREKKESFPLTVTSAQKNPTAFYLCASSILGPSGGSTDTQYFGPGTRLTVL.

This clone appeared a few times. J is TRBJ2-2 and V is TRBV10-3; 9 bases fit TRBD1. Germline lookup yields CDR1 ENHRY and CDR2 SYGVKD. V gave up 0 bases and J gave up 4 bases; unmatched junction bases: 0. The CDR3 runs 15 residues. In DNA form, the CDR3 reads TGTGCCATCAGTGAGTCGACAGGGGGCACCGGGGAGCTGTTTTTT. Translated, it gives CAISESTGGTGELFF.

This chain connects TRBV5-8 to TRBJ1-5, with 7 nucleotides matching TRBD1. The V gene's germline CDR1 is SGHTS and CDR2 YDEGEE. The ends lost 4 bases at V and 4 bases at J; junction bases unmatched: 11. The CDR3 has 16 amino acids. DNA of the CDR3: TGTGCCAGCAGCAAGAACAGGGGAAATGGGAATCAGCCCCAGCATTTT. This gives the protein CASSKNRGNGNQPQHF.

The J gene is TRBJ1-2, the V gene TRBV2; D possibly corresponds to TRBD1 (5 bases). Germline V gene data show CDR1 as SNHLY and CDR2 as FYNNEI. This CDR3 comprises 14 residues. V was pared by 4 bases and J by 4 bases, with 13 bases between. This CDR3 is CASSVGGEFYGYTF. For the CDR3, the DNA is TGTGCCAGCAGTGTGGGAGGGGAGTTCTATGGCTACACCTTC.